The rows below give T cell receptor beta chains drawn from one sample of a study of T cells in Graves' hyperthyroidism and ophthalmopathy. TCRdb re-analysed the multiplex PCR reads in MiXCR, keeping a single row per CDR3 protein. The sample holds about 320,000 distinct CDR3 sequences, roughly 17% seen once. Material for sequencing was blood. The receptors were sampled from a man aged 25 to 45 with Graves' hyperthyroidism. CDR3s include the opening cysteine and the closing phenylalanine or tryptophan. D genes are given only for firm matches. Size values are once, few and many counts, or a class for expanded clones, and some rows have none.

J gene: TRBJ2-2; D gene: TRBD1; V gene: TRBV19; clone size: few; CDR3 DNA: TGTGCCAGTAGTAAGACAGGGGCGAACACCGGGGAGCTGTTTTTT; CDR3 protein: CASSKTGANTGELFF
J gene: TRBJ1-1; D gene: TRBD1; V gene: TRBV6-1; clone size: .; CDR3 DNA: TGTGCCAGCAGCCCGGGACAGGGGGCCCCTGAAGCTTTCTTT; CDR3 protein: CASSPGQGAPEAFF
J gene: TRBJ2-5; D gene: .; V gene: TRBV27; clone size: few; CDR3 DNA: TGTGCCAGCAGTTTATTAGTAGGGGGAGAGACCCAGTACTTC; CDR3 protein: CASSLLVGGETQYF
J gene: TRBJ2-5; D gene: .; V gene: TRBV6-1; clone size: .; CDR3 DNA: TGTGCCAGCAGGCGAGACTTACAAGAGACCCAGTACTTC; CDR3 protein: CASRRDLQETQYF
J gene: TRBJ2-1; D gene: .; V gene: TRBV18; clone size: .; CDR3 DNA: TGTGCCAGCTCAGTGACTAGAGACAATGAGCAGTTCTTC; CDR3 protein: CASSVTRDNEQFF
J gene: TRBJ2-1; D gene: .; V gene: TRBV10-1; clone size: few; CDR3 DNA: TGCGCCAGCAGTGAGTCTCAGAACCCTGAGCAGTTCTTC; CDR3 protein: CASSESQNPEQFF
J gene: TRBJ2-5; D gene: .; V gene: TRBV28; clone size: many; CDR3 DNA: TGTGCCAGCAGTCCGTTCCCCAGGGGCGCCCCAGGGGAGACCCAGTACTTC; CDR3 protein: CASSPFPRGAPGETQYF
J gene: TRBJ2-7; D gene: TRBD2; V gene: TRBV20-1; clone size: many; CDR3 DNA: TGCAGTGCCGTGGGGAGCGGGAGCTCAAGTTACGAGCAGTACTTC; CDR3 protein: CSAVGSGSSSYEQYF
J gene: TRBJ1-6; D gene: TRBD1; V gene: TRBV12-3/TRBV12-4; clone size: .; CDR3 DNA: TGTGCCAGCAGTACCTCCCCGGGACAGTCTAATTCACCCCTCCACTTT; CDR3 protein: CASSTSPGQSNSPLHF
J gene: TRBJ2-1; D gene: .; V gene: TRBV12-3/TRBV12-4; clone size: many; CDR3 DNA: TGTGCCAGCAGTTTACCCGGGGGCAGGGAGCAGTTCTTC; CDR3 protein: CASSLPGGREQFF
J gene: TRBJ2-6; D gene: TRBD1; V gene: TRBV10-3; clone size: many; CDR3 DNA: TGTGCCATCAGTGTATCCCGGACAGGGGAACCGATGGCCAACGTCCTGACTTTC; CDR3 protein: CAISVSRTGEPMANVLTF
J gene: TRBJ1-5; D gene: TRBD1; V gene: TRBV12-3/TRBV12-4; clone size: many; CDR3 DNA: TGTGCCAGCCTTGATACAGGGGACAGCAATCAGCCCCAGCATTTT; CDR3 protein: CASLDTGDSNQPQHF
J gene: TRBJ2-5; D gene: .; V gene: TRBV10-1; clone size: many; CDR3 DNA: TGCGCCAGCAGTGAGAATTTCGGGAACGCCCAGTACTTC; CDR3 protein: CASSENFGNAQYF
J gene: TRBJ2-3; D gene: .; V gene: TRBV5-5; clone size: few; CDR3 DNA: TGTGCCAGCAGCTCTCCTAGAGGTAAAAATACGCAGTATTTT; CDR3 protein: CASSSPRGKNTQYF
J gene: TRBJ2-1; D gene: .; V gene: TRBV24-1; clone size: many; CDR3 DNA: TGTGCCACCAGTGGGGCAGGGAGCGGCAATGAGCAGTTCTTC; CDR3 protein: CATSGAGSGNEQFF
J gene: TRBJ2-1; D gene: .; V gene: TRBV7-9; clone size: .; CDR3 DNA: TGTGCCAGCAGCTTAAGACAGGCTAGCTCCTACAATGAGCAGTTCTTC; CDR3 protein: CASSLRQASSYNEQFF
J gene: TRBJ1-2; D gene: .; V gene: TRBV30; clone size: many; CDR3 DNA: TGTGCCTGGGCGACTCAAGCTAACTATGGCTACACCTTC; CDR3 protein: CAWATQANYGYTF
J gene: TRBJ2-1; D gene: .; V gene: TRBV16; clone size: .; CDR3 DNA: TGTGCCAGCAGCCAATCCACTAATGAGCAGTTCTTC; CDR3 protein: CASSQSTNEQFF
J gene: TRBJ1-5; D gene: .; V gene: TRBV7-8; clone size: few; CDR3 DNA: TGTGCCAGCAGCTTCTCTACGGGTCAGCCCCAGCATTTT; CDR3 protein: CASSFSTGQPQHF
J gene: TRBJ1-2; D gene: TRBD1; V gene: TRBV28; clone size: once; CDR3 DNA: TGTGCCAGCAGTCTTGACCGGGACAGGGGGGGGGGGTACTATGGCTACACCTTC; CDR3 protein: CASSLDRDRGGGYYGYTF
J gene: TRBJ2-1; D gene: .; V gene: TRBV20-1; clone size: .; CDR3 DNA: TGCAGTGTGAACGCCGACTGGAATGAGCAGTTCTTC; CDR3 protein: CSVNADWNEQFF
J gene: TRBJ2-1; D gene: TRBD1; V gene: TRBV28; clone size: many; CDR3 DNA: TGTGCCAGCAGTTGGCGACAGGGGGCGCATAGTGAGCAGTTCTTC; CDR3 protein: CASSWRQGAHSEQFF
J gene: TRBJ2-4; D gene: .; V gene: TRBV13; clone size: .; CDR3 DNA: TGTGCCAGCAGCTTAAGTTCGGTACTAGCCAAAAACATTCAGTACTTC; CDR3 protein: CASSLSSVLAKNIQYF
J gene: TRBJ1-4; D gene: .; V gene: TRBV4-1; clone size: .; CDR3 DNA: TGCGCCAGCAGGCAACCGGGGGCAACTAATGAAAAACTGTTTTTT; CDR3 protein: CASRQPGATNEKLFF
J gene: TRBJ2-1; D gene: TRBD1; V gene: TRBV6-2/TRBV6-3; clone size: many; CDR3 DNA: TGTGCCAGCAGACGATATACAGGGGGGTCGGATGAGCAGTTCTTC; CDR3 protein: CASRRYTGGSDEQFF
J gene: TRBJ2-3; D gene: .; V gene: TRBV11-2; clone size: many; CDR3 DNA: TGTGCCAGCAGCTCCCCACTAGCCCGAAGCACAGATACGCAGTATTTT; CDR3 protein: CASSSPLARSTDTQYF
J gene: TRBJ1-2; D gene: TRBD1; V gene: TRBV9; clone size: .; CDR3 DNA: TGTGCCAGCAGCGTAAATCCCGCGACAGGGAGGGATGGCTACACCTTC; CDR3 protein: CASSVNPATGRDGYTF
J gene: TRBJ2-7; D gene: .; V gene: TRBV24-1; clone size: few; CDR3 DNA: TGTGCCACCAGTGATGCGACAGGGAGGGGGTACGAGCAGTACTTC; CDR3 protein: CATSDATGRGYEQYF
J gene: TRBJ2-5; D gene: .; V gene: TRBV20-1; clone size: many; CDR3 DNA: TGCAGTGCTATACAGGAGGGGTCCCAGTACTTC; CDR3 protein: CSAIQEGSQYF
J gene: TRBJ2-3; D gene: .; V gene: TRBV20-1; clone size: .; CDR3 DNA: TGCAGTGCTAGAGAGGCCACTAGCACAGATACGCAGTATTTT; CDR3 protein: CSAREATSTDTQYF
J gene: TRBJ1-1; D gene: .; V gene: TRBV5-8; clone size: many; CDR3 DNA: TGTGCCAGCAGCTCTTTAGAGTGGAACACTGAAGCTTTCTTT; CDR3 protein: CASSSLEWNTEAFF
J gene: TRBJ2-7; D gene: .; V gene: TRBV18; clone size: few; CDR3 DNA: TGTGCCAGCTCACCACCTCCTGGGTCCTACGAGCAGTACTTC; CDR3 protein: CASSPPPGSYEQYF
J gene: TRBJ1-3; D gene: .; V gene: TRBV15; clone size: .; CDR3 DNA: TGTGCCACCAGCAGAGATGGCAACTCTGGTGGAAACACCATATATTTT; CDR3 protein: CATSRDGNSGGNTIYF
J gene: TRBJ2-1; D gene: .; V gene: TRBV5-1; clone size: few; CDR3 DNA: TGCGCCAGCAGCTTTGGGGAAAATGAGCAGTTCTTC; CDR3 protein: CASSFGENEQFF
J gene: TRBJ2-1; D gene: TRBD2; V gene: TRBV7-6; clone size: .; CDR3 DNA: TGTGCCAGCAGCCCCTCGGGGGGGACTAGCGGGAACCGGAATGAGCAGTTCTTC; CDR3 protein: CASSPSGGTSGNRNEQFF
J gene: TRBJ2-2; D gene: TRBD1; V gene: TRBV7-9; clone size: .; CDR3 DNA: TGTGCCAGCAGCTTAGTCCGGCTCACAGGGGACACCGGGGAGCTGTTTTTT; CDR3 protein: CASSLVRLTGDTGELFF
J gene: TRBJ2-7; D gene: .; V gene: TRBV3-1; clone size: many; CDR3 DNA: TGTGCCAGCAGCCAAGATCCCAGGGGGGGAGGCTACGAGCAGTACTTC; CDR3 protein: CASSQDPRGGGYEQYF
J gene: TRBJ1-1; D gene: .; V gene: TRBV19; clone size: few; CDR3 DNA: TGTGCCAGTAGTTCCTTAAGCACCAACACTGAAGCTTTCTTT; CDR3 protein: CASSSLSTNTEAFF
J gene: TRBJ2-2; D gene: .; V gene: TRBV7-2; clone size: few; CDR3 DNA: TGTGCCAGCACCCATTTCAGGGACACCGGGGAGCTGTTTTTT; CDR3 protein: CASTHFRDTGELFF
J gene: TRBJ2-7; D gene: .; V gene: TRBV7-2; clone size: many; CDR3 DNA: TGTGCCAGCAGCTTAACTAGGGAAGTCGAGCAGTACTTC; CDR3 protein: CASSLTREVEQYF
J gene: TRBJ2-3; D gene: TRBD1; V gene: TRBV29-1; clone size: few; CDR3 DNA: TGCAGCGTTAGGGACAGAGACACAGATACGCAGTATTTT; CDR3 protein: CSVRDRDTDTQYF
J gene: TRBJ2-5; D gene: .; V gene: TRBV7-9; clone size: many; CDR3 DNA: TGTGCCAGCACCATTCGAGGGGGAGAGACCCAGTACTTC; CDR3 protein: CASTIRGGETQYF
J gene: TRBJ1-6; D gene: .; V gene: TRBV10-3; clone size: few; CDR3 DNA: TGTGCCATCAGCGGAAGACAGGATGGTTCACCCCTCCACTTT; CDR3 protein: CAISGRQDGSPLHF
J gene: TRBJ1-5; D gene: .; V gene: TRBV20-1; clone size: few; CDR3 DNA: TGCAGTGCTAGAGATTTCAGGGATAGCAATCAGCCCCAGCATTTT; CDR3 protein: CSARDFRDSNQPQHF
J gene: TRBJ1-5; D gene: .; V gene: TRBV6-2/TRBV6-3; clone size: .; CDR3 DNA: TGTGCCAGCAGTTACTCGACAGCGCGGGGCAATCAGCCCCAGCATTTT; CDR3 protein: CASSYSTARGNQPQHF
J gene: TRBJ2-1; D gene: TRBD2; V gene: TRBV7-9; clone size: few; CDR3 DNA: TGTGCCAGCAGCCCCTGGGGACTAGCGGGGGAAGATGAGCAGTTCTTC; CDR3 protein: CASSPWGLAGEDEQFF
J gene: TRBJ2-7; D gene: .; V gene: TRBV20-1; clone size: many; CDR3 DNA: TGCAGTGCTGCCCGGGGAGGAGGCTTCGCCTACGAGCAGTACTTC; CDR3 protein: CSAARGGGFAYEQYF
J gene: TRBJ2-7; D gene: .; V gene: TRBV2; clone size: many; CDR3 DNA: TGTGCCAGCAGGGAGACGGGAAACGCCTACGAGCAGTACTTC; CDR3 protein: CASRETGNAYEQYF
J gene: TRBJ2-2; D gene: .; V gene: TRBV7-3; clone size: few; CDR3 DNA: TGTGCCAGCAGCCAGGACAGGAACACCGGGGAGCTGTTTTTT; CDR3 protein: CASSQDRNTGELFF
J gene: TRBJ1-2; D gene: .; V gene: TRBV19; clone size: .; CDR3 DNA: TGTGCCAGTAGTATCCGACCTTGGGGCTACACCTTC; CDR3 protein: CASSIRPWGYTF
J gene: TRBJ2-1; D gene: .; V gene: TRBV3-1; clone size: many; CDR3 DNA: TGTGCCAGCAGCCAAGGCCCCGGGACTTTCAATGAGCAGTTCTTC; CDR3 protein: CASSQGPGTFNEQFF
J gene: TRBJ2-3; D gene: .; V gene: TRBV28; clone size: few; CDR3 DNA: TGTGCCAGCAGCTATGAGGGGGGGTATAAGGATACGCAGTATTTT; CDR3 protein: CASSYEGGYKDTQYF
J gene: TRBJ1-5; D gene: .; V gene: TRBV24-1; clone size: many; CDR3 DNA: TGTGCCACCAGTGATTTGTCTCCCGGACAGCCCCAGCATTTT; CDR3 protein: CATSDLSPGQPQHF